A single TCR beta chain is shown here with its context. What it recognizes is unknown. The data belong to a study of T-cell reconstitution after alpha-beta-depleted transplantation in children. Whole-study findings and limits: Several hundred graft clones that had expanded were reportedly the source of alpha-beta T cells about two months after transplant. T-cell numbers and diversity, one year after transplant, stemmed largely from T cells that were newly produced.

Trimming took 2 bases from V and 2 from J, leaving 7 bases between them. The CDR3 length is 14 residues. The germline V gene encodes CDR1 MNHNS and CDR2 SASEGT. Unique molecular identifiers were incorporated into the prepared TCRbeta library. One entry per CDR3 protein results from TCRdb running MiXCR on the PCR reads. The repertoire consists of about a million distinct CDR3 sequences, with roughly 29% occurring once and the leading ten covering over 25%. Sequenced here: PBMCs, mostly from graft donor cells, sampled 360 days after TCRalphabeta/CD19-depleted stem cell transplant. The sequence came from a boy less than two years old who had a stem cell transplant for SCID, so the T cells may come from the graft donor. The rearrangement links TRBV6-1 to TRBJ1-5; no clear D. As DNA, the CDR3 is TGTGCCAGCAGTGAATTCCCCGGCAATCAGCCCCAGCATTTT. This sequence encodes CASSEFPGNQPQHF.